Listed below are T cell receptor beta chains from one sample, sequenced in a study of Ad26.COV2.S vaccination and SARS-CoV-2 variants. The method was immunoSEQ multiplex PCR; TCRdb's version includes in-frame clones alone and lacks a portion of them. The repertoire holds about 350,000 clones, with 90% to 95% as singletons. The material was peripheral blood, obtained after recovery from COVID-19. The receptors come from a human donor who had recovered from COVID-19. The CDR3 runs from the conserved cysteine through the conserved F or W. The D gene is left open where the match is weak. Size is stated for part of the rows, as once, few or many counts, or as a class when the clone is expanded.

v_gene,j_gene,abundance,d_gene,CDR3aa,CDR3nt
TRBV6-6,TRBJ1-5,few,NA,CASSSYREAGQPQHF,TGTGCCAGCAGTAGCTACAGGGAGGCGGGTCAGCCCCAGCATTTT
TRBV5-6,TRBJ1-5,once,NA,CASSFNRDSGNQPQHF,TGTGCCAGCAGCTTCAACCGGGACTCAGGCAATCAGCCCCAGCATTTT
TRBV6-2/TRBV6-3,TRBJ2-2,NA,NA,CASSHDPLLASNTGELFF,TGTGCCAGCAGTCACGACCCCCTCCTAGCTTCGAACACCGGGGAGCTGTTTTTT
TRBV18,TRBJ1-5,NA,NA,CASSNRDSNQPQHF,TGTGCCAGCTCAAACAGGGATAGCAATCAGCCCCAGCATTTT
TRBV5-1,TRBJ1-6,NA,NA,CASSTTSGLEALHF,TGCGCCAGCAGCACGACATCTGGCCTCGAGGCCCTCCACTTT
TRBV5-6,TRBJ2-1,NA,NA,CASSVSGRSYNEQFF,TGTGCCAGCAGCGTCTCGGGCCGATCCTACAATGAGCAGTTCTTC
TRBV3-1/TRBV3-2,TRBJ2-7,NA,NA,CASSQDKEFGEQYF,TGTGCCAGCAGCCAAGATAAAGAATTCGGCGAGCAGTACTTC
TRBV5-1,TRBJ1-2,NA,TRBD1,CASSFQGAEGYTF,TGCGCCAGCAGCTTCCAGGGGGCGGAAGGCTACACCTTC
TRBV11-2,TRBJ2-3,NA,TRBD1,CASSYNYPVRAGGADTQYF,TGTGCCAGCAGCTATAATTACCCGGTCCGGGCAGGGGGCGCAGATACGCAGTATTTT
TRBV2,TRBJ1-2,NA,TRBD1,CATLGQELLGYTF,TGTGCCACCTTGGGACAGGAACTGCTGGGCTACACCTTC
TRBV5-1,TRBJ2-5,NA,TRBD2,CASSLAGLAGDKETQYF,TGCGCCAGCAGCTTGGCCGGACTAGCGGGGGATAAAGAGACCCAGTACTTC
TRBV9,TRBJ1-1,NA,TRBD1,CASSVGQANTEAFF,TGTGCCAGCAGCGTGGGACAGGCGAACACTGAAGCTTTCTTT
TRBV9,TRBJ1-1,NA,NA,CASSVAGFSEAFF,TGTGCCAGCAGCGTAGCGGGCTTTTCTGAAGCTTTCTTT